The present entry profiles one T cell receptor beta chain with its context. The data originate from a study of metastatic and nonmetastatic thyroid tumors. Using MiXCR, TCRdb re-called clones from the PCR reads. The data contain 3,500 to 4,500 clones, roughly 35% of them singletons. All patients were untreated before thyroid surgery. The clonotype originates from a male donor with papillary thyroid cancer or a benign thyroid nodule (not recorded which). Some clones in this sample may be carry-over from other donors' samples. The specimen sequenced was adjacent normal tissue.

CDR3 nucleotides: TGTGCCAGCAGTGAGTGGCCCTACAATGAGCAGTTCTTC. It is translated as CASSEWPYNEQFF. The chain joins TRBV6-1 to TRBJ2-1; D uncertain. Looked up from germline, CDR1 is MNHNS and CDR2 is SASEGT. The CDR3 has 13 residues. V lost 3 bases and J 2 bases, leaving 5 bases between the germline ends.